This record looks at one T cell receptor beta chain sequence and its context. In the authors' methods: Reference gene primers were amplified, and this amplification served to estimate nucleated cell counts. TCRdb keeps only in-frame clones here, not all; method: immunoSEQ multiplex PCR. The V and J calls and the clone size are those of that table, but D and trimming were determined from the DNA. The repertoire has around 68,000 clones, more than 75% of them found once; the top ten carry 16%. The sample originates from a study of blood T cell repertoires in COVID-19. Study context: From T cells, B-cell-depleted T cells, or PBMCs came the material, which was cDNA or gDNA.

Seattle-derived patients entered the study during active infection and were followed longitudinally. The CDR3 length is 16 residues. Between the trimmed V and J ends, which lost 0 bases and 0 bases, there was a span of 11 bases. Germline CDR1 is MGHRA and CDR2 is YSYEKL. The sequenced sample was peripheral blood. The clonotype was recovered from a man in his forties with COVID-19, enrolled during active disease. The V call is TRBV4-1, the J call TRBJ1-1, with D hard to call. DNA of the CDR3: TGCGCCAGCAGCCAAGAAATCATCGGGGTGAACACTGAAGCTTTCTTT. This translates into CASSQEIIGVNTEAFF.